This TCR beta chain was found in a study of somatic mutations in cytotoxic T cells in rheumatoid arthritis. Looking at the study overall: Flow sorting at nearly 100% purity was applied to some V beta antibody-stained T-cell populations, which included V beta1+ cells sequenced for TCRB.

CDR3 length equals 17 residues. Germline assignment: CDR1 SGHTA and CDR2 FQGNSA. Trimming stripped 1 base from V and 3 bases from J, with 19 bases between. Libraries were prepared by immunoSEQ multiplex PCR; TCRdb keeps only in-frame clonotypes and omits some of them. The sample carries tens of thousands of clones, more than 80% recorded once. Study-wide points: The largest CD8+ clone made up over 20% of CD8+ cells in about an eighth of the roughly 60 patients.

Concerning this clone: Its antigen is currently unknown.

The clonotype originates from a man aged 35-49 years in good health. The sequencing sample was made of CD8+ T cells sorted from blood. The rearrangement links TRBV7-2 to TRBJ2-7; D not certain. The CDR3 loop is CASSLGRIGRKSYEQYF. The CDR3 nucleotides are TGTGCCAGCAGCTTAGGACGTATCGGACGAAAGAGCTACGAGCAGTACTTC.